What follows is one T cell receptor beta chain and its context. The data were taken from a study of blood T cell repertoires in COVID-19. In the study overall: PBMCs, B-cell-depleted T cells, or T cells were the source of the cDNA or gDNA that made up the material.

Method: immunoSEQ multiplex PCR; TCRdb's copy keeps in-frame clones and lacks some. The repertoire holds 150,000 to 200,000 clones, with 88% as singletons. The CDR3 is made up of 11 amino acids. Trimming removed 6 bases from V and 7 bases from J, with 7 bases in between. Germline loops: CDR1 MNHEY, CDR2 SMNVEV (reference sequence). The recovered donors of Cohort 3 showed two negative PCRs, clearance, or symptom resolution. Sequencing used PBMCs or T cells enriched from blood (not recorded which). This receptor was identified in a woman between 18 and 29 years old who had recovered from COVID-19. The chain is built from TRBV27 and TRBJ1-3; D gene uncertain. The CDR3 protein is CASRWRNTIYF. CDR3 nucleotide sequence: TGTGCCAGCAGGTGGAGGAACACCATATATTTT.